This TCR beta chain was documented in a study of Ad26.COV2.S vaccination and SARS-CoV-2 variants. Treatment defined: about 20 received Ad26.COV2.S at low or high dose, single or two shots; about five received placebo; per-sample allocation not given. Vaccine and placebo recipients were sampled on day 63 after the first injection. The method was immunoSEQ multiplex PCR; TCRdb's version includes in-frame clones alone and lacks a portion of them. The data contain 350,000 to 500,000 clones, about 90% of them seen just once; the ten biggest clones take up roughly 4%. Turning to this clone: Antigen unknown.

The germline gives CDR1 SGHRS, CDR2 YFSETQ. V dropped 0 bases and J dropped 9; count of bases not matched to a gene: 6. The CDR3 spans 15 residues. Points from the study as a whole: Whether participants received vaccine or placebo, their non-spike TCR breadth was similar.

This sequence originates from a person between 18 and 60 years old who received the Ad26.COV2.S COVID-19 vaccine or a placebo. The chain has TRBV5-1 and TRBJ2-1; 10 nucleotides match TRBD2. The sequences come from peripheral blood, collected in a trial of Ad26.COV2.S vaccine versus placebo. CDR3 sequence (DNA): TGCGCCAGCAGCTTGGAAGCGGGAGGGCCGGTTGAGCAGTTCTTC. Its translation: CASSLEAGGPVEQFF. Drawing the rest from reference TRBV5-1 and TRBJ2-1, the complete variable domain is KAGVTQTPRYLIKTRGQQVTLSCSPISGHRSVSWYQQTPGQGLQFLFEYFSETQRNKGNFPGRFSGRQFSNSRSEMNVSTLELGDSALYLCASSLEAGGPVEQFFGPGTRLTVL.